This T cell receptor (beta chain) was profiled in a study of T cell clones after liver transplantation (dated by TCRdb to the late 2010s). About the investigation overall: ITN030ST, the source of the samples, was a randomized trial that attempted immunosuppression withdrawal within 2 years of liver transplantation. The subjects received no induction therapy and were kept on standard immunosuppression until randomization at 12-24 months post-transplant. Tolerance meant complete immunosuppression withdrawal for at least one year without liver enzymes rising beyond twice the upper limit of normal. Donor-reactive T cell clones were identified by TCRbeta sequencing after a pre-transplant mixed lymphocyte reaction and then tracked in post-transplant blood. Three of the eight recipients were HCV-positive; the others were transplanted for non-autoimmune, non-viral indications. Blood samples were collected pre-transplant, then pre-randomization ahead of withdrawal, and finally post-randomization once withdrawal had either been completed or failed. Of the 8 liver transplant recipients making up the studied cohort, 3 were classified as tolerant and 5 as non-tolerant. Third party-reactive TCRbeta sequences from pre-transplant MLRs were also identified as an antigen-independent comparator for donor-reactive sequences.

High-throughput TCRbeta CDR3 sequencing of frozen genomic DNA was performed by immunoSEQ, with PCR amplification, mapping, bias correction and internal controls included. Processing in the source paper ran as follows. Only productive rearrangements were retained, and each unique TCRbeta sequence was defined by its CDR3 nucleotide sequence together with its V and J gene. Donor-reactive sequences required at least 5-fold expansion in CFSE-low cells versus unstimulated pre-transplant cells and at least 0.01% frequency. Minimum frequency thresholds were set for each subject on the basis of the unstimulated sample with the lowest template count, so that a detection power of at least 90% was ensured. Jensen-Shannon divergence between the top 1000 TCRbeta sequences after and before transplant was used to measure repertoire turnover. Two-sided Fisher's exact tests were used to test for changes in how often donor-reactive sequences were detected. The source is immuneACCESS, and TCRdb retained only in-frame sequences with V and J called. Part of the clones is not carried over; for the studies checked, unresolved V genes explain less than half of this, and the remainder is unexplained. Clonal size and the V and J genes are those of that table, whereas D and trimming came from the DNA. Present in this sample are some 80,000 clones, 84% of which were seen just once. The ten most abundant clones make up approximately 2.1% of the sample.

What the authors observed across the whole study: The decline in donor-reactive sequences exceeded the decline in third party-reactive sequences, suggesting partial antigen-specific deletion that was unrelated to withdrawal success. In two subjects, low numbers of available donor cells limited the measurable donor-reactive repertoire. In most of the 8 subjects, regardless of tolerance or HCV status, circulating donor-reactive CD4 TCRbeta sequences dropped significantly post-transplant. The conclusions were considered preliminary, being limited by small, heterogeneous patient numbers and non-standardized post-transplant time points. When repertoire turnover was accounted for, significantly reduced detection of donor-reactive sequences was found in 7 of 8 subjects for CD4 and in 8 of 8 subjects for CD8. Without allograft tissue specimens, donor-reactive T cells may have migrated into the graft rather than being deleted.

Trimming leaves V shorter by 3 bases and J shorter by 5 bases, with the junction holding 4 bases beyond the gene matches. The CDR3 sequence holds 16 residues, the cysteine and phenylalanine included. Of the read, only the CDR3 DNA is kept; its 48 bases are in frame from base 1. CDR1 and CDR2 are read off the germline V gene as SGDLS and YYNGEE. Thawed unstimulated PBMCs were stained for CD3, CD4 and CD8 and FACS-sorted into CD3+CD4+ and CD3+CD8+ populations. Randomization to immunosuppression withdrawal applied to every one of the 8 studied subjects. The Qiagen DNeasy Blood and Tissue Kit was used for isolation of genomic DNA. As for this clone: Its antigen is still unknown. No base-level quality is on record; no much larger clone is a single base apart.

The TCR was taken from a human patient who received a liver transplant. Following a transplant, some T lymphocytes may have been derived from the graft donor. Recombination linked TRBV9 to TRBJ2-5; 16 central nucleotides agree with TRBD2. Sample: CD4+ T cells from blood, taken around 50 months after liver transplant. The DNA reads TGTGCCAGCAGCGCGGGACTAGCGGGGGGGCTGGAGACCCAGTACTTC. Its coded protein is CASSAGLAGGLETQYF.